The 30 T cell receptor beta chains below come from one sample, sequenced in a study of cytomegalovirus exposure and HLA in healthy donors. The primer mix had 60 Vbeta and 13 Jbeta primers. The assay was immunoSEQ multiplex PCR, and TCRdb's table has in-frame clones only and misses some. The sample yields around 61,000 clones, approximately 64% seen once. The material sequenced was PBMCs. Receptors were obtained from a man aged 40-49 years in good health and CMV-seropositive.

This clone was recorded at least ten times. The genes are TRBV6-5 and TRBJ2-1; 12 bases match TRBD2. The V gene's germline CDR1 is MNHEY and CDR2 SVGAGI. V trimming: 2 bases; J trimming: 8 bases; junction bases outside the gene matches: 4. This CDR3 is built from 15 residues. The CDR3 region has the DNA TGTGCCAGCAGTTACGAGACTAGCGGGGGCGATGAGCAGTTCTTC. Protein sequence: CASSYETSGGDEQFF.

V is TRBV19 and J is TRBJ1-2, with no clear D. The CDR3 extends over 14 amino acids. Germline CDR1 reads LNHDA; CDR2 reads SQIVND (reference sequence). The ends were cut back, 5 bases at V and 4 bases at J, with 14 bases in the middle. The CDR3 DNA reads TGTGCCAGTAGTCGGCGGGGAGAGGTCTATGGCTACACCTTC. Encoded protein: CASSRRGEVYGYTF.

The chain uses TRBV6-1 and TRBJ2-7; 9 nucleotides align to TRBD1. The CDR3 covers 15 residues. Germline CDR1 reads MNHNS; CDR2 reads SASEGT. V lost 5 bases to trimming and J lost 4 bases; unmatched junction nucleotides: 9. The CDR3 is CASSPGGTGSYEQYF. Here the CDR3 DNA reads TGTGCCAGCAGTCCCGGGGGGACAGGGTCGTACGAGCAGTACTTC.

CDR3 sequence reads: CASSLGSGGVNEQYF. As DNA, the CDR3 is TGCGCCAGCAGCCTCGGCAGCGGCGGGGTGAACGAGCAGTACTTC. The genes are TRBV4-3 and TRBJ2-7, with D perhaps matching TRBD2 (6 bases). V was pared by 4 bases and J by 5 bases, with 18 bases between. The length of the CDR3 is 15 residues. Germline V gene lookup returns CDR1 LGHNA and CDR2 YSLEER.

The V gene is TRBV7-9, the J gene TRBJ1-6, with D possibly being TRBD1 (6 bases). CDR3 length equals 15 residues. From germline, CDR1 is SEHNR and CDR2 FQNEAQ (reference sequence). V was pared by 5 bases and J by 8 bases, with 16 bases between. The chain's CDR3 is CASSPRQAGDSPLHF. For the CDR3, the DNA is TGTGCCAGCAGCCCGAGACAGGCGGGCGATTCACCCCTCCACTTT.

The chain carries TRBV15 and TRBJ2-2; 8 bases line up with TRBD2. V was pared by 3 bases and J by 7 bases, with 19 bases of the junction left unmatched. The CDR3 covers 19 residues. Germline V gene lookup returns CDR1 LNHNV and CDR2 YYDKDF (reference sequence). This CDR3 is CATSSDREKAGAVFGELFF. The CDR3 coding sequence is TGTGCCACCAGCAGTGACAGAGAGAAAGCGGGAGCGGTCTTCGGGGAGCTGTTTTTT.

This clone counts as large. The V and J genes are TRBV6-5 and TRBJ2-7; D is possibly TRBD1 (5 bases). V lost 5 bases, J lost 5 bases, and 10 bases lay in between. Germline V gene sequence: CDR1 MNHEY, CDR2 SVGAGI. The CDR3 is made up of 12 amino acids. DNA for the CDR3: TGTGCCAGCAGTACCAGGGCTCACGAGCAGTACTTC. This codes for CASSTRAHEQYF.

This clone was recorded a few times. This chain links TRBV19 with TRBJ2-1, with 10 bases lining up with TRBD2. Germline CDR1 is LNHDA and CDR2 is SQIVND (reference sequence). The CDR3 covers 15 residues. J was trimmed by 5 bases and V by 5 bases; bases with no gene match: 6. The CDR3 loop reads CASSLLAGADNEQFF. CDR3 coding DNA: TGTGCCAGTAGTCTCCTAGCGGGGGCAGACAATGAGCAGTTCTTC.

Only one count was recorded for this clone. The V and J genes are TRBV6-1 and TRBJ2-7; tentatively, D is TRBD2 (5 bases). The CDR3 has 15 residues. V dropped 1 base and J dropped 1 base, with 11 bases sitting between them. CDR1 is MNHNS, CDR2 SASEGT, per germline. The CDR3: CASSEVSLVSYEQYF. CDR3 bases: TGTGCCAGCAGTGAAGTTTCACTAGTTTCCTACGAGCAGTACTTC.

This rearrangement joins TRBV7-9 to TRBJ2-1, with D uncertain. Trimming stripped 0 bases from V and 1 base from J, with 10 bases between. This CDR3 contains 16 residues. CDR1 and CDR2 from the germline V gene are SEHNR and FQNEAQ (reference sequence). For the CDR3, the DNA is TGTGCCAGCAGCTTAGCACGACATCCATCCTACAATGAGCAGTTCTTC. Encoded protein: CASSLARHPSYNEQFF.

The CDR3 DNA reads TGTGCCAGCAGCTTACAAGCGGGTACGCCCCTGGATACGCAGTATTTT. It specifies CASSLQAGTPLDTQYF. This chain uses TRBV9 with TRBJ2-3, with a possible D match to TRBD2 (6 bases). V was cut by 4 bases and J by 6 bases, with 21 bases left in between. Per the germline V gene, CDR1 is SGDLS and CDR2 is YYNGEE. The CDR3 spans 16 residues.

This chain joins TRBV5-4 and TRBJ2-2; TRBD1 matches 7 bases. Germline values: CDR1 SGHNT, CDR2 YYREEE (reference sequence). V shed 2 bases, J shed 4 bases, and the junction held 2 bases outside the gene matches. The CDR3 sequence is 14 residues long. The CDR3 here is CASSFSGGTGELFF. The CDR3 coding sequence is TGTGCCAGCAGCTTCTCAGGGGGCACCGGGGAGCTGTTTTTT.

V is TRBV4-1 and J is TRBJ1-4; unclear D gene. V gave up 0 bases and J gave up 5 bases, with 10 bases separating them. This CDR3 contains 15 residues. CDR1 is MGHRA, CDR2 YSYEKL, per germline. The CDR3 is CASSQDPLHNEKLFF. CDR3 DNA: TGCGCCAGCAGCCAAGATCCTTTACACAATGAAAAACTGTTTTTT.

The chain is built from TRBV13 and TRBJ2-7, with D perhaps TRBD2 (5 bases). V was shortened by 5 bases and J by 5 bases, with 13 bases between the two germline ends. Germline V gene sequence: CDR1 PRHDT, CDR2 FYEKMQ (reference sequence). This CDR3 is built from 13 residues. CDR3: CASSQGGVNEQYF. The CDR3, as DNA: TGTGCCAGCAGCCAAGGAGGTGTGAACGAGCAGTACTTC.

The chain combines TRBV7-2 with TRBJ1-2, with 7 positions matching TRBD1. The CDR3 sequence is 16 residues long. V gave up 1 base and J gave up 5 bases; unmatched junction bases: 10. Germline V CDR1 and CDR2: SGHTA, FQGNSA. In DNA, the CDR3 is TGTGCCAGCAGCTTAGGACAGGGCATTAGGGCGTATGGCTACACCTTC. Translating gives CASSLGQGIRAYGYTF. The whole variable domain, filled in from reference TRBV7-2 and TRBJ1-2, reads GAGVSQSPSNKVTEKGKDVELRCDPISGHTALYWYRQSLGQGLEFLIYFQGNSAPDKSGLPSDRFSAERTGGSVSTLTIQRTQQEDSAVYLCASSLGQGIRAYGYTFGSGTRLTVV.

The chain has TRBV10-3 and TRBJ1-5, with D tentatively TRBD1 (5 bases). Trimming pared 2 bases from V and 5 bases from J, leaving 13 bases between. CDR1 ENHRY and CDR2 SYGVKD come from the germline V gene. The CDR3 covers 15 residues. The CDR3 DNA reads TGTGCCATCAGTGAGGGGGCCTCAAGAGATCAGCCCCAGCATTTT. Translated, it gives CAISEGASRDQPQHF.

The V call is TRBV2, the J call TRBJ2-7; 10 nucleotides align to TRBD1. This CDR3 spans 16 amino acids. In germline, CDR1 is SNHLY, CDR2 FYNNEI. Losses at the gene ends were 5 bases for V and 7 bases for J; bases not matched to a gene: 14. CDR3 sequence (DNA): TGTGCCAGCAGTCCTGACGACAGGGGGCTTTTGAAGGAGCAGTACTTC. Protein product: CASSPDDRGLLKEQYF.

The CDR3 spells CASSYSGSGLGGELFF. The CDR3 bases are TGTGCCAGCAGTTACTCAGGTAGCGGGTTAGGCGGGGAGCTGTTTTTT. This chain uses TRBV6-5 with TRBJ2-2; 7 bases agree with TRBD2. There are 16 residues in the CDR3. Germline V CDR1 and CDR2: MNHEY, SVGAGI. Germline trimming cut 0 bases from V and 7 bases from J; bases unmatched to any gene: 8.

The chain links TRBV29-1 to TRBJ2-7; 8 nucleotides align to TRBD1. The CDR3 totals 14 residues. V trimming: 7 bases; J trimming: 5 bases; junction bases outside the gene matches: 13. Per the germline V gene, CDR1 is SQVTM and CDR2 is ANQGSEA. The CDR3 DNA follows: TGCAGCGCAGAATGGGGGACAGGAGGTCACGAGCAGTACTTC. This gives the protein CSAEWGTGGHEQYF.

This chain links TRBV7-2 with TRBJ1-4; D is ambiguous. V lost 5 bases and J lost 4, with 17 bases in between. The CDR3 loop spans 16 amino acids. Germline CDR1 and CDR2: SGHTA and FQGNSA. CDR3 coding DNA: TGTGCCAGCAGCGCACGACTCGGGTTTCTTAATGAAAAACTGTTTTTT. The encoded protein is CASSARLGFLNEKLFF.

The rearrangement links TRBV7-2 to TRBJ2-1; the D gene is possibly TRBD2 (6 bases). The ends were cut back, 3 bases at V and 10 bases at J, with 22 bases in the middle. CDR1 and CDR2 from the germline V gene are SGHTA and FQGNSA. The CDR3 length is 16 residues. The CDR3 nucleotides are TGTGCCAGCAGCTTCTCAGGGACGCACGTAGGAGGGGAGCAGTTCTTC. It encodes CASSFSGTHVGGEQFF.

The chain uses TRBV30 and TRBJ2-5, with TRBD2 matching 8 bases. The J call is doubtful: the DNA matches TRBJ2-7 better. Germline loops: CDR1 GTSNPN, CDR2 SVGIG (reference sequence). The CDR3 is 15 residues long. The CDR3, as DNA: TGTGCCTGGTCTCGGGGGGGTACTCGCCAGCACGAGCAGTACTTC. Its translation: CAWSRGGTRQHEQYF.

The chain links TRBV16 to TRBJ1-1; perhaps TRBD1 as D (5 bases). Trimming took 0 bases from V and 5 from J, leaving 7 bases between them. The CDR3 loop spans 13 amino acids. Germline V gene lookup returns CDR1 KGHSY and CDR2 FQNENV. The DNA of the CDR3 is TGTGCCAGCAGCCAATCCACAGGAACTGAAGCTTTCTTT. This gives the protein CASSQSTGTEAFF.

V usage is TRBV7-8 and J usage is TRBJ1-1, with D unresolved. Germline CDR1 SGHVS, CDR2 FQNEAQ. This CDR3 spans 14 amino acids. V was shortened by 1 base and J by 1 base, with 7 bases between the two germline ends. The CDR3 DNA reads TGTGCCAGCAGCTTAGGGGCAGCGAACACTGAAGCTTTCTTT. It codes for CASSLGAANTEAFF. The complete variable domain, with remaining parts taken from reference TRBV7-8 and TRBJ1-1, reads GAGVSQSPRYKVAKRGQDVALRCDPISGHVSLFWYQQALGQGPEFLTYFQNEAQLDKSGLPSDRFFAERPEGSVSTLKIQRTQQEDSAVYLCASSLGAANTEAFFGQGTRLTVV.

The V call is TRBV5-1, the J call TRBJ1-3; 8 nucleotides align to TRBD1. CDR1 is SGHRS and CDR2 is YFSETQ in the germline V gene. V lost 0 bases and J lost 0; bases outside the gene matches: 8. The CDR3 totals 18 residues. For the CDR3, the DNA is TGCGCCAGCAGCTTGGAAAGGCAGGGGGCCATCTCTGGAAACACCATATATTTT. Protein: CASSLERQGAISGNTIYF.

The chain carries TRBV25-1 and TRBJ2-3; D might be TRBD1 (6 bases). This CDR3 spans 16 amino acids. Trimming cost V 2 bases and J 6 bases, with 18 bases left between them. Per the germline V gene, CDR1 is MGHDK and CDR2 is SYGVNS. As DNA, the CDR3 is TGTGCCAGCAGTGAAAGATTGGACAGCTTGCGGGATACGCAGTATTTT. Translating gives CASSERLDSLRDTQYF.

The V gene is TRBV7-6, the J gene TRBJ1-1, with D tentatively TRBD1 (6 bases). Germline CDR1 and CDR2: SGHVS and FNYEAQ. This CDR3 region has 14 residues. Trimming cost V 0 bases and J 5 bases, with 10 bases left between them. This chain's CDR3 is CASSLAERGTEAFF. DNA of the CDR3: TGTGCCAGCAGCTTAGCGGAAAGGGGGACTGAAGCTTTCTTT.

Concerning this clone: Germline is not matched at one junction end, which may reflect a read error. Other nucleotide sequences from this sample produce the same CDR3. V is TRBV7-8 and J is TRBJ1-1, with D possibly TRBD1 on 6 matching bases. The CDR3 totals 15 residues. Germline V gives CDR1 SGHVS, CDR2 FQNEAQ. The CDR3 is CASSLVGGPGTEAFF. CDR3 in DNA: TGTGCCAGCAGCTTAGTAGGGGGACCGGGCACTGAAGCCTTCTTT.

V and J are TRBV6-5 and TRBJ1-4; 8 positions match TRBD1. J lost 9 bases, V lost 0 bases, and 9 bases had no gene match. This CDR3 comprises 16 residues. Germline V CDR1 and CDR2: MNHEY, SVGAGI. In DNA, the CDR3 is TGTGCCAGCAGTTACTCGAAGCGGACAGGGTTGCAAAAACTGTTTTTT. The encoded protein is CASSYSKRTGLQKLFF.

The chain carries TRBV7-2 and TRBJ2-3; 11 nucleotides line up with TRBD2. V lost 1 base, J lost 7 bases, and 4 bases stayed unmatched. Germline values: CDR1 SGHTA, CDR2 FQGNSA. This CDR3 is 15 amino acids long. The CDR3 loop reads CASSLDSGGAYTQYF. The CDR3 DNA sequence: TGTGCCAGCAGCTTAGATAGCGGGGGGGCCTATACGCAGTATTTT.